These 2 T cell receptor beta chains came from one sample sequenced in a study of chemoradiotherapy in HPV16-positive cancers. Libraries were prepared by immunoSEQ multiplex PCR; TCRdb keeps only in-frame clonotypes and omits some of them. Altogether 9,900 or so clones are present, about 80% being singletons, with the ten largest covering roughly 14%. Sample: tumor tissue, taken from a patient who underwent chemoradiotherapy. The receptors here all came from a human donor with HPV-associated anogenital cancer.

The rearrangement uses TRBV10-3 and TRBJ2-1; D possibly corresponds to TRBD1 (5 bases). Deletions cut 4 bases from V and 5 bases from J, with 15 bases between. Germline V CDR1 and CDR2: ENHRY, SYGVKD. This CDR3 region has 15 residues. In nucleotides, the CDR3 is TGTGCCATCAGTGCAGGGCAGGGCCGGGACAATGAGCAGTTCTTC. It specifies CAISAGQGRDNEQFF.

V gene TRBV18 combines with J gene TRBJ1-2, with 7 bases aligning to TRBD1. Germline V gene lookup returns CDR1 KGHSH and CDR2 LQKENI. V was clipped by 2 bases and J by 4 bases; unmatched bases: 10. The CDR3 totals 16 residues. CDR3 residues: CASSPGGGSTVYGYTF. For the CDR3, the DNA is TGTGCCAGCTCACCAGGAGGGGGCTCTACCGTCTATGGCTACACCTTC.